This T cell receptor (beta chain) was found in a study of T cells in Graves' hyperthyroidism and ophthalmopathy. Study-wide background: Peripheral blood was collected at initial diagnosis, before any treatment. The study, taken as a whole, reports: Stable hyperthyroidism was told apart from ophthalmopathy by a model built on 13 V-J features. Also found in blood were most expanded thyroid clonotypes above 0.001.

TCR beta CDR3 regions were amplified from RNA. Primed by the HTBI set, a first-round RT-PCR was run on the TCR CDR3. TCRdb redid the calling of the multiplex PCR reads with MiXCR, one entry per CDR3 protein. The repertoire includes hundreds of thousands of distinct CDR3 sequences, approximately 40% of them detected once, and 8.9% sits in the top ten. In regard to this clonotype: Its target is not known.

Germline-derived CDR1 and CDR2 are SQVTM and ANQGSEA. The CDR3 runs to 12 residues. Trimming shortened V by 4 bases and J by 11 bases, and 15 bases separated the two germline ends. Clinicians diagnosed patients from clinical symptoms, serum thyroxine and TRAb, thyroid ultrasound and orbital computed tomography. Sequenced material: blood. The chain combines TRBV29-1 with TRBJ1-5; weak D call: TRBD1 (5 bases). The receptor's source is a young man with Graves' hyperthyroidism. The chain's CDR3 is CSVVGGRETQHF. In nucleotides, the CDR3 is TGCAGCGTTGTCGGGGGACGAGAGACCCAGCATTTT.